Presented here are 17 T cell receptor beta chains from one specimen sequenced in a study of circulating CD8 cells and anti-PD-1 response in melanoma. TCR libraries were prepared from around 15 ng of total RNA with the QIAseq Immune Repertoire TCR panel. MiXCR, applied by TCRdb to the reads, yields one record per CDR3 protein. The data contain roughly 2,000 distinct CDR3 sequences, around 6.5% of them singletons. Sorting of live CD3+CD8+TCRalphabeta+ cells by PD-1 and/or TIGIT gave four subsets. Sample: CD8+ T cells from PBMCs, taken at baseline or after one month of anti-PD-1 therapy (not recorded which). The receptors were sampled from a human donor with melanoma.

Judged by abundance, this clonotype is medium-sized (0.01 to 0.1%). The chain recombines TRBV27 with TRBJ2-7, with a weak D call TRBD2 (5 bases). V was cut by 8 bases and J by 1 base, with 15 bases left in between. CDR3 length equals 14 residues. The germline gives CDR1 MNHEY, CDR2 SMNVEV (reference sequence). CDR3 loop: CASVGESGSYEQYF. In DNA form, the CDR3 reads TGTGCCAGCGTCGGGGAATCGGGGTCCTACGAGCAGTACTTC.

By frequency in the sample, this clonotype is large (0.1 to 1%). The chain couples TRBV19 to TRBJ2-7; 7 positions agree with TRBD2. Trimming at V came to 5 bases and at J to 3 bases, leaving 7 bases not matched to a gene. Germline CDR1 and CDR2: LNHDA and SQIVND (reference sequence). CDR3 size: 14 residues. The CDR3, as DNA: TGTGCCAGTAGTCCCACCGGGACTATCTACGAGCAGTACTTC. This codes for CASSPTGTIYEQYF.

By share of the sample, this clonotype is large. This chain connects TRBV28 to TRBJ2-2; the D gene is possibly TRBD1 (5 bases). There are 13 residues in the CDR3. The V end was cut by 2 bases, the J end by 7 bases, with 8 bases between. Germline V gene lookup returns CDR1 MDHEN and CDR2 SYDVKM. CDR3 sequence reads: CASSLQGGGELFF. The CDR3 DNA sequence: TGTGCCAGCAGTTTACAGGGCGGCGGGGAGCTGTTTTTT. Full variable domain (remainder filled in from reference TRBV28 and TRBJ2-2): DVKVTQSSRYLVKRTGEKVFLECVQDMDHENMFWYRQDPGLGLRLIYFSYDVKMKEKGDIPEGYSVSREKKERFSLILESASTNQTSMYLCASSLQGGGELFFGEGSRLTVL.

By sample share, this clonotype is medium-sized. CDR3 protein: CSVDTGGSYEQYF. In nucleotides, the CDR3 is TGCAGCGTTGATACGGGGGGATCCTACGAGCAGTACTTC. V usage is TRBV29-1 and J usage is TRBJ2-7; 7 positions agree with TRBD2. The ends lost 3 bases at V and 1 base at J; junction bases unmatched: 3. The CDR3 has 13 residues. CDR1 is SQVTM, CDR2 ANQGSEA, per germline.

This clonotype rates as large. V and J are TRBV5-4 and TRBJ2-3; D call uncertain. The CDR3 is made up of 12 amino acids. CDR1 is SGHNT, CDR2 YYREEE, per germline (reference sequence). The V end was cut by 0 bases, the J end by 4 bases, with 3 bases between. The CDR3 coding sequence is TGTGCCAGCAGCTTGGAAGCAGATACGCAGTATTTT. This sequence encodes CASSLEADTQYF.

Judged by abundance, this clonotype is medium-sized. This chain uses TRBV19 with TRBJ1-5; unclear D gene. This CDR3 has 13 amino acids. Germline V lookup: CDR1 LNHDA, CDR2 SQIVND (reference sequence). Trimming stripped 5 bases from V and 4 bases from J, with 9 bases between. The CDR3 region has the DNA TGTGCCAGTAGTGAGCGGCTTAATCAGCCCCAGCATTTT. Translation: CASSERLNQPQHF.

Comments on this clonotype: A much bigger clone sits one base away, suggesting this may be a read error. V is TRBV20-1 and J is TRBJ2-7; TRBD2 might be the D (5 bases). Germline V gene sequence: CDR1 DFQATT, CDR2 SNEGSKA (reference sequence). This CDR3 region has 12 residues. The CDR3 reads CGARVLANEQYF. The CDR3 DNA follows: TGCGGTGCTAGAGTCCTAGCTAATGAGCAGTACTTC.

In its sample, this clonotype is large (0.1 to 1%). The chain is built from TRBV19 and TRBJ1-2; D gene ambiguous. V was clipped by 4 bases and J by 8 bases, with 8 bases between them. The germline V gene has CDR1 LNHDA and CDR2 SQIVND (reference sequence). The CDR3 totals 11 residues. In DNA, the CDR3 is TGTGCCAGTAGTAACGGGATGGGCTACACCTTC. As protein: CASSNGMGYTF.

By proportion, this clonotype is large. The rearrangement uses TRBV19 and TRBJ1-2; TRBD1 matches at 8 bases. V trimming: 0 bases; J trimming: 5 bases; junction bases outside the gene matches: 5. Germline loops: CDR1 LNHDA, CDR2 SQIVND (reference sequence). The length of the CDR3 is 15 residues. CDR3 sequence reads: CASSIEDRGGYGYTF. In DNA, the CDR3 is TGTGCCAGTAGTATAGAAGACAGGGGAGGATATGGCTACACCTTC.

By share of the sample, this clonotype is medium-sized (0.01 to 0.1%). The genes are TRBV19 and TRBJ2-3, with TRBD2 identical over 10 bases. The CDR3 is 16 amino acids. Germline V gene sequence: CDR1 LNHDA, CDR2 SQIVND (reference sequence). V lost 7 bases, J lost 0 bases, and 7 bases stayed unmatched. The CDR3 nucleotides are TGTGCCAGTACCACGCTTAGCGGGGGGAGCACAGATACGCAGTATTTT. It codes for CASTTLSGGSTDTQYF.

This clonotype is classed as medium-sized. The V and J genes are TRBV28 and TRBJ2-7; TRBD1 is a possible D gene (6 bases). Germline CDR1 reads MDHEN; CDR2 reads SYDVKM. The CDR3 totals 12 residues. The V gene lost 10 bases and the J gene lost 0 bases, with 10 bases spanning the gap. The CDR3 nucleotides read TGTGCCACCCAAGGGGGCTCCTACGAGCAGTACTTC. It is translated as CATQGGSYEQYF.

In this sample, this clonotype is medium-sized. V is TRBV19 and J is TRBJ2-7; D gene uncertain. CDR1 and CDR2 from the germline V gene are LNHDA and SQIVND (reference sequence). V was pared by 6 bases and J by 5 bases, with 20 bases between. This CDR3 contains 15 residues. DNA for the CDR3: TGTGCCAGTAGCCTAGGACCCCCAAGTAGCCACGAGCAGTACTTC. Protein: CASSLGPPSSHEQYF.

This clonotype counts as medium-sized (0.01 to 0.1%). The CDR3 DNA is TGTGCCAGTAGTATATCGAGCGGGGTCTACAATGAGCAGTTCTTC. Translating it yields CASSISSGVYNEQFF. The chain links TRBV19 to TRBJ2-1; 7 bases match TRBD2. J lost 3 bases, V lost 2 bases, and 4 bases had no gene match. This CDR3 comprises 15 residues. Germline assignment: CDR1 LNHDA and CDR2 SQIVND (reference sequence).

By share of the sample, this clonotype is large. The J gene is TRBJ2-7, the V gene TRBV9; D gene ambiguous. Germline values: CDR1 SGDLS, CDR2 YYNGEE. V lost 3 bases to trimming and J lost 2 bases, with 12 bases between them. This CDR3 spans 14 amino acids. Here the CDR3 reads CASSAEGGAYEQYF. In DNA, the CDR3 is TGTGCCAGCAGCGCCGAAGGTGGTGCCTACGAGCAGTACTTC.

In regard to this clonotype: A much larger clone sits a single nucleotide away, making a read error possible. This rearrangement joins TRBV19 to TRBJ2-7, with D possibly being TRBD1 (6 bases). Germline-derived CDR1 and CDR2 are LNHDA and SQIVND (reference sequence). The CDR3 has 13 amino acids. CDR3 in DNA: TGTGCCAGTATTATAACAGGGTCCTACGAGCAGTACTTC. It is translated as CASIITGSYEQYF.

This clonotype is labeled as medium-sized. CDR3 coding DNA: TGTGCCAGCAGTTTTAATAGCGAGCAGTACTTC. Its protein product is CASSFNSEQYF. This rearrangement joins TRBV28 to TRBJ2-7; D call uncertain. V was clipped by 3 bases and J by 6 bases, with 6 bases between them. Germline CDR1 and CDR2: MDHEN and SYDVKM. This CDR3 is built from 11 residues.

By proportion, this clonotype is medium-sized (0.01 to 0.1%). This sequence joins TRBV19 and TRBJ1-1, with D possibly being TRBD1 (5 bases). This CDR3 is built from 14 residues. The V end lost 10 bases, the J end lost 5 bases, and 20 bases lay between the germline ends. Germline values: CDR1 LNHDA, CDR2 SQIVND (reference sequence). CDR3 loop: CATALQGGGTEAFF. DNA of the CDR3: TGTGCCACAGCACTTCAGGGCGGCGGGACTGAAGCTTTCTTT.